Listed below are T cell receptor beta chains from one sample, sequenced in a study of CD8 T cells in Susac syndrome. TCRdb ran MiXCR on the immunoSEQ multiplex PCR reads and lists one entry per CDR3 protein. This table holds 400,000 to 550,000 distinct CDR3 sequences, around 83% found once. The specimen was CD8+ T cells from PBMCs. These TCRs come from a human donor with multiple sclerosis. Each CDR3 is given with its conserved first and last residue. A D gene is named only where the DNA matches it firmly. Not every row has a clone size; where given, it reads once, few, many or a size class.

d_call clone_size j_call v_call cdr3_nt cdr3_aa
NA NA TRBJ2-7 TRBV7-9 TGTGCCAGCAGCCCTGCGCTCGAGAGGTCCTACGAGCAGTACTTC CASSPALERSYEQYF
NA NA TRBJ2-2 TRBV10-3 TGTGCCACCGGGGGGCCGAACACCGGGGAGCTGTTTTTT CATGGPNTGELFF
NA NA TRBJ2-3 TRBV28 TGTGCCAGCAGTTTACCCCCGGGCAGGGGAAGGGATACGCAGTATTTT CASSLPPGRGRDTQYF
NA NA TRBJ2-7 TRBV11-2 TGTGCCAGCAGCCCCATAAAAGGGAGGCTCGAGCAGTACTTC CASSPIKGRLEQYF
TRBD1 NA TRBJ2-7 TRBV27 TGTGCCAGCAGTCTATCGGGACAGGGGGCGTTCGAGCAGTACTTC CASSLSGQGAFEQYF
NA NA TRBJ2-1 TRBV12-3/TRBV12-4 TGTGCCAGCAGTTTTATGGGGGATGAGCAGTTCTTC CASSFMGDEQFF
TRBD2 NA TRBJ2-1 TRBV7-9 TGTGCCACCCCACGGGTTAGCGGGAGTAAGGGCAATGAGTACTTCTTC CATPRVSGSKGNEYFF
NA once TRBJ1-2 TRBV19 TGTGCCAGTAGTATAGATTGGGTCAGGGCAGCGGATGGCTACACCTTC CASSIDWVRAADGYTF
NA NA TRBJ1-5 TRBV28 TGTGCCAGCAGTTCGTTGTTGGGGCTTAGCAATCAGCCCCAGCATTTT CASSSLLGLSNQPQHF
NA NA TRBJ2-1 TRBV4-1 TGCGCCAGCAGCCAACAGCAGGGTGGACACAATGAGCAGTTCTTC CASSQQQGGHNEQFF
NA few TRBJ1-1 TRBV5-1 TGCGCCAGCAGCTTCCTCCGCCCCGGGGCCACTGAAGCTTTCTTT CASSFLRPGATEAFF
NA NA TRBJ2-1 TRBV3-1 TGTGCCAGCAGCCAGGACCTAGTGGAGGAGCAGTTCTTC CASSQDLVEEQFF
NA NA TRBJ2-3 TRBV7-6 TGTGCCAGCAGCGAACCTCAGCGGAGAGCCACAGATACGCAGTATTTT CASSEPQRRATDTQYF
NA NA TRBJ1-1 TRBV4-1 TGCGCCAGCAGCCAAGGTCCGGACAATTTGGGGGCAGGGGCGGACACTGAAGCTTTCTTT CASSQGPDNLGAGADTEAFF
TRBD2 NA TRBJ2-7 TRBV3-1 TGTGCCAGCAGCGACGTGTCGGGACTAGCGGGATTCTACGAGCAGTACTTC CASSDVSGLAGFYEQYF
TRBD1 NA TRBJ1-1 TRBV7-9 TGTGCCAGCAGCTTAGGGGGACAGTATTACACTGAAGCTTTCTTT CASSLGGQYYTEAFF
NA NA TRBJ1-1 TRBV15 TGTGCCACCAGCAGGTTTACACCTCCGGGACGTAACACTGAAGCTTTCTTT CATSRFTPPGRNTEAFF
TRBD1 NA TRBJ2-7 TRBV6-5 TGTGCCAGCAGTTACGGGACAGAGACCTTGGAGCAGTACTTC CASSYGTETLEQYF
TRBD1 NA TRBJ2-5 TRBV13 TGTGCCAGCAGCTACGGACAGGGGAGGGGGGAGACCCAGTACTTC CASSYGQGRGETQYF
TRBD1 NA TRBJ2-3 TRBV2 TGTGCCAGCAGGGCCGGGACAGGGCATTCAGATACGCAGTATTTT CASRAGTGHSDTQYF
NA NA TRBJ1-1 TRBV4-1 TGCGCCAGCAGCCAAGAATATCGACAGGAAGCTTTCTTT CASSQEYRQEAFF
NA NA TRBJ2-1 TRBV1 TGCACCAGCAGCCAAGCTCACCTAGCGGGGGCCTACAATGAGCAGTTCTTC CTSSQAHLAGAYNEQFF
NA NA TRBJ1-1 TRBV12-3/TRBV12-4 TGTGCCAGCAGTTTATATGATAGGGGCGCTGAAGCTTTCTTT CASSLYDRGAEAFF
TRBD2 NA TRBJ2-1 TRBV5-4 TGTGCCAGCGTAGCGGGAGAGGGGTACAATGAGCAGTTCTTC CASVAGEGYNEQFF
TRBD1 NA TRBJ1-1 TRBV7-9 TGTGCCAGCAGCTTAGGCCCCGACAGGGCCGGCACTGAAGCTTTCTTT CASSLGPDRAGTEAFF
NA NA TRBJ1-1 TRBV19 TGTGCCAGTAGTATACAGGTTGGGGCTGAAGCTTTCTTT CASSIQVGAEAFF
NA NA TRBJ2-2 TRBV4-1 TGCGCCAGCAGAGTCGGCGGGGACACCGGGGAGCTGTTTTTT CASRVGGDTGELFF
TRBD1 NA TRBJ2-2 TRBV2 TGTGCCAGCAGTGAGACGGGACAGGGAGTTACCGGGGAGCTGTTTTTT CASSETGQGVTGELFF
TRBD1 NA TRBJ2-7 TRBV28 TGTGCCAGCAGTTCGGACCGGGACAGGGGCTTCCTGGTCTACGAGCAGTACTTC CASSSDRDRGFLVYEQYF
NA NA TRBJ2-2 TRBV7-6 TGTGCCAGCAGCTTTACAGGGAGTGGCACCGGGGAGCTGTTTTTT CASSFTGSGTGELFF
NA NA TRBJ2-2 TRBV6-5 TGTGCCACTTCGCGGGGAAACACCGGGGAGCTGTTTTTT CATSRGNTGELFF
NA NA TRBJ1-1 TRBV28 TGTGTCAGCAGCCTGCCGGGATCTGAAGCTTTCTTT CVSSLPGSEAFF
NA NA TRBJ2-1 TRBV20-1 TGCAGTGCTAGGAATCGACGGAGAGTCAATGAGCAGTTCTTC CSARNRRRVNEQFF